The 18 T cell receptor beta chains below all came from one sample that was sequenced in a study of CDR3 diversity in severe acne. TCRdb reanalysed the PCR reads using MiXCR and keeps one entry per CDR3 protein. Found here are more than 80,000 distinct CDR3 sequences, approximately 54% of them singletons; the top ten hold roughly 10%. Input material: blood. The origin of the receptors is a male donor with severe acne vulgaris.

CDR3 sequence (DNA): TGCGCCAGCAGCCAAGTCGGCAATCCGAACACCGGGGAGCTGTTTTTT. Translation: CASSQVGNPNTGELFF. This chain joins TRBV4-1 and TRBJ2-2; unclear D gene. V shed 1 base and J shed 0 bases, with 9 bases lying between them. Germline V CDR1 and CDR2: MGHRA, YSYEKL. This CDR3 region has 16 residues.

The gene calls are TRBV7-2 and TRBJ2-6; D may be TRBD2 (5 bases). Germline CDR1 reads SGHTA; CDR2 reads FQGNSA. The CDR3 extends over 17 amino acids. The V end was cut by 3 bases, the J end by 0 bases, with 12 bases between. The CDR3 DNA reads as TGTGCCAGCAGCTTTAGCGATGCTGACTCTGGGGCCAACGTCCTGACTTTC. This translates into CASSFSDADSGANVLTF.

This clonotype was recorded many times. The V call is TRBV25-1, the J call TRBJ2-5, with 7 bases lining up with TRBD1. The CDR3 has 16 residues. The germline gives CDR1 MGHDK, CDR2 SYGVNS. With 4 bases clipped from V and 1 base from J, the junction kept 9 bases outside the gene matches. The CDR3 sequence: CASSGTGDRVQETQYF. CDR3 nucleotide sequence: TGTGCCAGCAGTGGAACCGGGGACAGAGTCCAAGAGACCCAGTACTTC.

This clonotype was seen repeatedly, ten times or more. The V gene is TRBV5-1, the J gene TRBJ2-1, with 11 bases aligning to TRBD2. From germline, CDR1 is SGHRS and CDR2 YFSETQ. The CDR3 runs to 15 residues. Trimming cost V 2 bases and J 3 bases; bases outside gene matches: 1. The chain's CDR3 is CASSLLAGDYNEQFF. The DNA of the CDR3 is TGCGCCAGCAGCTTACTAGCGGGGGACTACAATGAGCAGTTCTTC.

The genes are TRBV6-5 and TRBJ2-3; 8 bases map to TRBD2. The CDR3 length is 16 residues. Germline lookup yields CDR1 MNHEY and CDR2 SVGAGI. V gave up 2 bases and J gave up 1 base; unmatched junction bases: 5. CDR3 sequence: CASSYGRREGTDTQYF. CDR3 DNA: TGTGCCAGCAGTTACGGCCGGCGGGAGGGCACAGATACGCAGTATTTT.

This clonotype was found many times. Here the CDR3 reads CASSLLAGGGDEQYF. DNA for the CDR3: TGTGCCAGCAGTTTACTAGCGGGAGGTGGGGACGAGCAGTACTTC. The chain joins TRBV12-3 or TRBV12-4 to TRBJ2-7; 11 nucleotides agree with TRBD2. The V and J ends lost 2 bases and 5 bases, in that order; junction bases with no gene match: 5. This CDR3 is built from 15 residues.

The chain is built from TRBV7-9 and TRBJ2-3; 7 nucleotides agree with TRBD1. CDR3 length: 16 residues. V gave up 3 bases and J gave up 6 bases; unmatched junction bases: 12. Looked up from germline, CDR1 is SEHNR and CDR2 is FQNEAQ (reference sequence). The CDR3 DNA sequence: TGTGCCAGCAGCTTTAGGGATAGACAGGGTCGGGATACGCAGTATTTT. Amino acids: CASSFRDRQGRDTQYF.

The chain employs TRBV6-5 and TRBJ2-1; no firm D call. Germline V gene data show CDR1 as MNHEY and CDR2 as SVGAGI. This CDR3 is built from 14 residues. Trimming took 2 bases from V and 5 from J, leaving 10 bases between them. CDR3 DNA: TGTGCCAGCAGTTACGCTAGAAGAAACAATGAGCAGTTCTTC. Its translation: CASSYARRNNEQFF.

Comment on this clonotype: This sequence may be a read error, since a much larger clone differs from it by one base. This rearrangement joins TRBV15 to TRBJ2-3; 9 nucleotides agree with TRBD1. Looked up from germline, CDR1 is LNHNV and CDR2 is YYDKDF (reference sequence). V lost 1 base to trimming and J lost 4 bases; unmatched junction nucleotides: 3. The CDR3 loop spans 15 amino acids. This CDR3 reads CATSRGTGGADTQYF. DNA of the CDR3: TGTGCCACCAGCAGAGGTACAGGGGGCGCAGATACGCAGTATTTT.

V gene TRBV7-9 combines with J gene TRBJ1-6, with D uncertain. V was pared by 5 bases and J by 13 bases, with 12 bases between. Germline lookup yields CDR1 SEHNR and CDR2 FQNEAQ (reference sequence). This CDR3 is built from 12 residues. CDR3 loop: CASSRDLRPLHF. In DNA, the CDR3 is TGTGCCAGCAGCCGAGACCTACGGCCCCTCCACTTT. Together with reference TRBV7-9 and TRBJ1-6, the CDR3 gives the full variable domain: DTGVSQNPRHKITKRGQNVTFRCDPISEHNRLYWYRQTLGQGPEFLTYFQNEAQLEKSRLLSDRFSAERPKGSFSTLEIQRTEQGDSAMYLCASSRDLRPLHFGNGTRLTVT.

The CDR3 sequence: CSARSWGRGSYEQYF. CDR3 DNA: TGCAGTGCTAGATCCTGGGGCAGGGGATCCTACGAGCAGTACTTC. The chain recombines TRBV20-1 with TRBJ2-7; possibly TRBD1 for D (6 bases). Germline values: CDR1 DFQATT, CDR2 SNEGSKA (reference sequence). The CDR3 is 15 amino acids. Deletions cut 2 bases from V and 1 base from J, with 15 bases between.

In its sample, this clonotype was seen many times. CDR3 bases: TGTGCCAGCAGCTTGACTCGACAGGGAACTTACGAGCAGTACTTC. This translates into CASSLTRQGTYEQYF. The rearrangement uses TRBV7-6 and TRBJ2-7, with 7 positions matching TRBD1. The trim removed 3 bases at V and 4 bases at J, leaving 9 bases unmatched. Germline CDR1 SGHVS, CDR2 FNYEAQ. This CDR3 contains 15 residues.

This clonotype was found many times. V is TRBV12-5 and J is TRBJ2-1; 14 bases agree with TRBD2. CDR3 length equals 15 residues. In germline, CDR1 is LGHNT, CDR2 FRNRAP. The V segment lost 4 bases and the J segment 9 bases; nucleotides outside the gene matches: 5. CDR3 nucleotide sequence: TGTGCTAGTGGTTCGGGACTAGCGGGAGTAAGTGAGCAGTTCTTC. Its protein product is CASGSGLAGVSEQFF. The full variable domain, completed using reference TRBV12-5 and TRBJ2-1, is DARVTQTPRHKVTEMGQEVTMRCQPILGHNTVFWYRQTMMQGLELLAYFRNRAPLDDSGMPKDRFSAEMPDATLATLKIQPSEPRDSAVYFCASGSGLAGVSEQFFGPGTRLTVL.

This clonotype came up many times. This chain links TRBV9 with TRBJ2-7; D remains unclear. The V gene lost 4 bases and the J gene lost 1 base, with 6 bases spanning the gap. Germline-derived CDR1 and CDR2 are SGDLS and YYNGEE. The CDR3 spans 12 residues. CDR3 region: CASSSPSYEQYF. The CDR3 coding sequence is TGTGCCAGCAGCTCCCCGTCCTACGAGCAGTACTTC.

This chain connects TRBV27 to TRBJ2-7, with unresolved D. The germline CDR1 and CDR2 sequences are MNHEY and SMNVEV (reference sequence). The length of the CDR3 is 11 residues. V gave up 4 bases and J gave up 5 bases, with 6 bases separating them. For the CDR3, the DNA is TGTGCCAGCAGTTGGGGTAACGAGCAGTACTTC. Translating gives CASSWGNEQYF.

V is TRBV2 and J is TRBJ1-1; a weak D match, TRBD1 (5 bases). This CDR3 spans 13 amino acids. Germline lookup yields CDR1 SNHLY and CDR2 FYNNEI. Trimming left V 4 bases short and J 6 bases short, with 12 bases between. CDR3 in amino acids: CASSAGLNAEAFF. The CDR3 region has the DNA TGTGCCAGCAGTGCGGGACTTAACGCTGAAGCTTTCTTT.

This clonotype was detected a few times. Given a much more abundant clone one base away, this may be a read error. The V call is TRBV20-1, the J call TRBJ2-1, with no clear D. Trimming left V 5 bases short and J 9 bases short, with 17 bases between. This CDR3 is built from 13 residues. The germline gives CDR1 DFQATT, CDR2 SNEGSKA (reference sequence). The CDR3 loop reads CSASPLGVVEQFF. Written as DNA, the CDR3 is TGCAGTGCTTCGCCCCTAGGAGTGGTTGAGCAGTTCTTC.

The chain carries TRBV29-1 and TRBJ1-2; weak D call: TRBD1 (6 bases). V was cut by 4 bases and J by 6 bases, with 24 bases left in between. The CDR3 contains 16 residues. CDR1 and CDR2 (germline): SQVTM, ANQGSEA. The CDR3 loop is CSVVPVQGPPKDGYTF. CDR3 nucleotide sequence: TGCAGCGTTGTTCCTGTACAGGGACCTCCGAAGGATGGCTACACCTTC.